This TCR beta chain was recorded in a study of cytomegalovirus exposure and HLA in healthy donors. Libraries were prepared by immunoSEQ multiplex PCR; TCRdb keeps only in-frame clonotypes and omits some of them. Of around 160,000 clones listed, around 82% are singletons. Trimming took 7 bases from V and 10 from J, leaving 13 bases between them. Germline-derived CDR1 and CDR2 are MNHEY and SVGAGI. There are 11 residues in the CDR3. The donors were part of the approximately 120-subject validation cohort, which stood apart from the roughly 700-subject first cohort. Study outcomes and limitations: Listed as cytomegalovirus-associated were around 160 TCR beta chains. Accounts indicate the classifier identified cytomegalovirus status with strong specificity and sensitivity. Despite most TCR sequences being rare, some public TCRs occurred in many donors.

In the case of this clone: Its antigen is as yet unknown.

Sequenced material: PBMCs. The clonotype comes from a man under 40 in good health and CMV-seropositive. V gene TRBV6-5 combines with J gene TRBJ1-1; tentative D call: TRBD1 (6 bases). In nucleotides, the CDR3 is TGTGCCAGCACGCAGGGGCGAGGAGCTTTCTTT. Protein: CASTQGRGAFF.